This T cell receptor (beta chain) stems from a study of cytotoxic CD8 clonotypes in ibrutinib-treated CLL. V dropped 1 base and J dropped 6 bases, with 6 bases sitting between them. From germline, CDR1 is SGHNT and CDR2 YENEEA. This CDR3 comprises 13 residues. The assay was immunoSEQ multiplex PCR, and TCRdb's table has in-frame clones only and misses some. This repertoire shows approximately 45,000 clones, around 73% found once; its top ten account for 10% to 15%. As for this clone: Its cognate antigen is unknown.

Study findings and constraints: Sampling time points were not equivalent between sustained-remission and progressing patients. Clonality increased with ibrutinib response but returned toward baseline at progression.

This receptor was identified in a human donor with chronic lymphocytic leukemia. This sample comprised PBMCs, obtained after 12 months of ibrutinib treatment. The chain recombines TRBV11-3 with TRBJ2-2; D unclear. CDR3 nucleotides: TGTGCCAGCAGCTTAGGCGACGCCGGGGAGCTGTTTTTT. Amino acid sequence: CASSLGDAGELFF. The full variable domain, with the rest looked up from reference TRBV11-3 and TRBJ2-2, is EAGVVQSPRYKIIEKKQPVAFWCNPISGHNTLYWYLQNLGQGPELLIRYENEEAVDDSQLPKDRFSAERLKGVDSTLKIQPAELGDSAVYLCASSLGDAGELFFGEGSRLTVL.